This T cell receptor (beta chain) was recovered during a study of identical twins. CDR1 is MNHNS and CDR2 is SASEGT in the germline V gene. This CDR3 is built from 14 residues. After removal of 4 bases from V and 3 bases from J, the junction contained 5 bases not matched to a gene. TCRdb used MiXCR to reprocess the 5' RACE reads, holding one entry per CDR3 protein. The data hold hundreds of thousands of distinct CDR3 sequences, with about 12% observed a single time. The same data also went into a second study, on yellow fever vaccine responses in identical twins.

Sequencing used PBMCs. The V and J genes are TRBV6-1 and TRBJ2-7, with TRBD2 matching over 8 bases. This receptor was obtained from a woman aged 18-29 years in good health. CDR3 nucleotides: TGTGCCAGCAGTGGTAGCGGGATGTACTACGAGCAGTACTTC. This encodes CASSGSGMYYEQYF.